What follows describes a single TCR beta chain. What antigen it recognizes has not been identified. Nothing much larger sits one base from this clone, and base qualities are not available. Every donor was a healthy Caucasian. Three pairs of female monozygotic twins, all aged 18 to 29 years, were included in the twin cohort. CD4+ and CD8+ T cell populations were isolated with positive isolation kits from Invitrogen. Measured from the cysteine to the phenylalanine, the CDR3 is 16 residues long. The retained sequence is limited to the CDR3, 48 bases, with the frame set at the first base. The V end gives up 2 bases and the J end 0 bases, leaving 3 bases in the junction not matched to a gene. The germline V gene gives CDR1 as MDHEN and CDR2 as SYDVKM. The data belong to a study of identical twins (TCRdb year 2016). Regarding the research as a whole: To test whether fetal clonotypes persist, this study deep-sequenced TCR alpha and beta repertoires from monozygotic twins, from unrelated adults of various ages, and from cord blood. Replicate twin experiments were performed at different times using different library preparation protocols to rule out contamination. Study-wide conclusions, independent of this receptor: Invariant T cells such as MAIT and iNKT could partly confound zero-insertion analyses, although diverse VJ usage argued against such confounding for most clonotypes. Out-of-frame TCR alpha sequences shared between twins showed an excess of low generation-probability sequences compared with coincidental sharing between unrelated individuals. Abundant cord blood beta clonotypes carried fewer insertions; young adult naive repertoires showed a weaker similar trend, while memory repertoires showed none. Excess twin sharing in beta out-of-frame sequences was weaker because fewer shared sequences lowered the signal-to-noise ratio. In monozygotic twins, out-of-frame TCR alpha sharing was systematically underestimated by recombination models, although the models agreed with sharing between unrelated individuals. Because the same donors could not be followed over many years, conclusions were based on cross-sectional statistical analysis.

Libraries were prepared through 5' RACE. Sequenced using an Illumina HiSeq 2000. Template switching added a universal primer binding site, and the final cDNA carried a unique molecular identifier that allowed TCR cDNA molecules to be counted accurately. First-strand cDNA for TCR alpha and beta chains was synthesized from specific primers in the conserved constant-segment region. To control for contamination, each cDNA library was double barcoded with a SMART-Mk sample barcode plus Illumina barcodes. TruSeq adapter sequences along with Illumina sample barcodes were introduced in two successive PCR steps. Sequencing of the TCR alpha and beta cDNA libraries was done on the Illumina HiSeq platform using custom primers. Concerning the study's data processing: MiGEC processed the raw reads to extract unique molecular identifiers, while MiXCR was used to determine the CDR3 positions. For each individual, recombination models were inferred using an EM algorithm with the repgenHMM and IGoR tools. The tcR package in R was used for shared clonotype analysis, with sharing normalized by the product of cloneset sizes. To study raw recombination free of thymic and clonal selection effects, out-of-frame nonproductive sequences were analyzed. The raw public reads went through TCRdb reprocessing: fastp at Q25, MiXCR clone calling, in-frame beta chains kept. For every CDR3 protein sequence, its rows merge into one entry that carries the most common genes and DNA. TCRdb's processing, not the authors', yielded these V and J calls. The sample data list about 530,000 distinct CDR3 sequences, and approximately 20% of these were observed just once. More than 0.4% of the sample belongs to the ten largest clones.

These records were also assigned to another study, of yellow fever vaccine responses in identical twins. That second publication adds: The authors reported that the T cell response to vaccination in identical twins appeared partly convergent and partly personalized. In identical twins, the study followed T cell clones that responded to the vaccine with precision.

The chain couples TRBV28 to TRBJ2-2, and TRBD1 aligns with 7 junction nucleotides. The sequence came from a woman younger than 35 in good health. Sequencing input: CD4+ T cells sorted from blood. The CDR3 protein: CASSLPTGTNTGELFF. The DNA reads TGTGCCAGCAGTTTACCGACAGGGACGAACACCGGGGAGCTGTTTTTT. This CDR3, with the reference TRBV28 and TRBJ2-2 proteins standing in past its ends, gives the full variable domain DVKVTQSSRYLVKRTGEKVFLECVQDMDHENMFWYRQDPGLGLRLIYFSYDVKMKEKGDIPEGYSVSREKKERFSLILESASTNQTSMYLCASSLPTGTNTGELFFGEGSRLTVL.